This TCR beta chain was sequenced during a study of blood T cells in healthy people across ages. Next came a second PCR, run for roughly 6 to 11 cycles, which used a sample-barcoded 5' primer along with a J-beta primer mix. TCRdb used MiXCR to reprocess the 5' RACE reads, holding one entry per CDR3 protein. The sample has fewer than 800,000 distinct CDR3 sequences; around half are singletons. The CDR3 covers 14 residues. CDR1 and CDR2 from the germline V gene are MDHEN and SYDVKM. The sample holds many counts of this clonotype. One junction end does not reproduce the germline sequence, and a read error may be involved.

The receptor was isolated from a woman aged 55-70 years in good health. V and J are TRBV28 and TRBJ2-1; 11 bases align to TRBD2. Material for sequencing was blood. The CDR3 sequence is CATSTSGSLREQFF. The CDR3 DNA is TGTGCCACCAGTACTAGCGGGAGTTTGAGGGAGCAGTTCTTC.